This T cell receptor (beta chain) was sequenced for a study of T cells after yellow fever vaccination. Many counts were recorded for this clonotype. Its antigen is unknown. Template-switching 5'RACE yielded the TCR cDNA; a universal primer site and UMIs were added in the process. TCRdb used MiXCR to reprocess the 5' RACE reads, holding one entry per CDR3 protein. This table has 300,000 to 400,000 distinct CDR3 sequences, 7% to 10% appearing once. Study conclusions and caveats: Most clones from primary vaccination resurfaced after the booster (approximately 95% CD4, approximately 87% CD8). Secondary responses were weaker yet peaked faster, day 5 versus 15.

The sequences come from PBMCs, collected more than 35 days after the first yellow fever vaccination. This TCR was recovered from a man in his late teens or twenties who received the YFV17D yellow fever vaccine.

CDR3 sequence: CASSLVSRGWETQYF. The CDR3 coding sequence is TGTGCCAGCAGCTTGGTGTCCAGGGGGTGGGAGACCCAGTACTTC. The gene calls are TRBV5-5 and TRBJ2-5; TRBD1 matches 7 bases. J was trimmed by 5 bases and V by 0 bases; bases with no gene match: 7. Germline CDR1 is SGHKS and CDR2 is YYEKEE (reference sequence). This CDR3 comprises 15 residues.